This TCR beta chain was captured in a study of T cells expressing NK-cell markers. Study at large: Sequencing of TCR beta repertoires drew on sorted CD3+CD56+NKG2C+, CD3+CD56+NKG2C- and CD3+CD56-NKG2C+ T cells. One of eight sequenced donors was HCMV-seronegative; the other seven were seropositive.

Study results and caveats: In several donors, dominant clonotypes made up roughly 25-60.1% of CD3+CD56-NKG2C+ cells. The contribution of dominant NKG2C+ clonotypes to CD8+ T cells in a handful of donors was roughly 1.0-8%.

The CDR3 has 15 amino acids. CDR1 DFQATT and CDR2 SNEGSKA come from the germline V gene (reference sequence). About this clonotype itself: The antigen is unknown.

TCRdb re-called the 5' RACE reads, yielding one record per CDR3 amino acid sequence without DNA. In all, the sample yields some 460,000 distinct CDR3 sequences. Input material: blood T cells: a sorted CD56 or NKG2C T cell subset, CD4+ or CD8+ T cells, or bulk PBMC T cells (not recorded which). The TCR was taken from a woman aged 45 to 65 in good health. The chain joins TRBV20-1 to TRBJ1-5; TCRdb gives TRBD1 as the D gene, but with no DNA this cannot be confirmed. CDR3: CSASPRGRRAQPQHF.